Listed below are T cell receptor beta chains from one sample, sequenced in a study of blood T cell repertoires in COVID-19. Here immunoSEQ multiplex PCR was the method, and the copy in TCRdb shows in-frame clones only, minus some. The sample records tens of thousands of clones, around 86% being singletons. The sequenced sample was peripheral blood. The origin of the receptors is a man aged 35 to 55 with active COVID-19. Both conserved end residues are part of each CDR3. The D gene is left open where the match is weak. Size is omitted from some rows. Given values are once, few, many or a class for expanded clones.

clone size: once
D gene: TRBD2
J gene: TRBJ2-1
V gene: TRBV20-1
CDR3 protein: CSASLAGGHLSPSYNEQFF
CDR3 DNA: TGCAGTGCTAGTTTAGCGGGAGGGCATTTATCACCCTCCTACAATGAGCAGTTCTTC

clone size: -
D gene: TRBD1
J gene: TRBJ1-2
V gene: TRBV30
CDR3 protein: CAWSRRTGTRSGDGYTF
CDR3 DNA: TGTGCCTGGAGTCGCAGGACAGGGACCCGTTCGGGGGATGGCTACACCTTC

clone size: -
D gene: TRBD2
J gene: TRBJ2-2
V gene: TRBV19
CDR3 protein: CASSTGLAGTGELFF
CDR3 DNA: TGTGCCAGTAGTACGGGACTAGCGGGCACCGGGGAGCTGTTTTTT

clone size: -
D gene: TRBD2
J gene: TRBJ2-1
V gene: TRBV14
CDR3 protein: CASSQDPGGRYNEQFF
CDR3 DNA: TGTGCCAGCAGCCAAGACCCGGGGGGGCGCTACAATGAGCAGTTCTTC

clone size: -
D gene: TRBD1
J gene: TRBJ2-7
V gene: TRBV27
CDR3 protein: CASSLLDRDYEQYF
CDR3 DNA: TGTGCCAGCAGTTTATTAGACAGGGACTACGAGCAGTACTTC

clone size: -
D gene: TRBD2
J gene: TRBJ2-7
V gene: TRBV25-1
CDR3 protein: CASSESGGTEQYF
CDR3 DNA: TGTGCCAGCAGTGAATCGGGGGGGACCGAGCAGTACTTC

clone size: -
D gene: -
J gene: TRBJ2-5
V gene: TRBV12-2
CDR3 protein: CASRCRLAVKETQYF
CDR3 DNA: TGTGCAAGTCGCTGTAGACTAGCGGTTAAAGAGACCCAGTACTTC

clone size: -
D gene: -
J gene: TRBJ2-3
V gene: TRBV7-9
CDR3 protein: CASSFRDSSTDTQYF
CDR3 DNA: TGTGCCAGCAGCTTCCGGGACTCTAGCACAGATACGCAGTATTTT

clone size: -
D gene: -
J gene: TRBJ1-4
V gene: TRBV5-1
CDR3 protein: CASARAANEKLFF
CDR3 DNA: TGCGCCAGCGCGAGGGCGGCTAATGAAAAACTGTTTTTT

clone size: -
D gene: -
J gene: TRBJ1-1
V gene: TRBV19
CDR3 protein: CASRTGLYTEAFF
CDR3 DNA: TGTGCCAGTAGGACAGGACTGTACACTGAAGCTTTCTTT

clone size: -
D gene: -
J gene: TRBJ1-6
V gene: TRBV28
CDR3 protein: CASSESKGSPLHF
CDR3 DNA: TGTGCCAGCAGTGAATCAAAGGGGTCACCCCTCCACTTT

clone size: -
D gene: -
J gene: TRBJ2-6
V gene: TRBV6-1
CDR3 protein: CASSELTGISSGANVLTF
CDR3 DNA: TGTGCCAGCAGTGAGTTAACAGGGATAAGCTCCGGGGCCAACGTCCTGACTTTC

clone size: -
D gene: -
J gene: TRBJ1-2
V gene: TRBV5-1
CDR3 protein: CASSLGGRQAF
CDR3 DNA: TGCGCCAGCAGCTTGGGCGGGCGTCAGGCCTTC

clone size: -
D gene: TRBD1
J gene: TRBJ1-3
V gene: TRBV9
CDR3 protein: CASSVDLQGAGNTIYF
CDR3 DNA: TGTGCCAGCAGCGTAGACCTACAGGGGGCAGGAAACACCATATATTTT

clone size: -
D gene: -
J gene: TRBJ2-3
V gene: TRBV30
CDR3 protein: CAWSVSGGTDTQYF
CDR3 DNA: TGTGCCTGGAGTGTCTCAGGGGGCACAGATACGCAGTATTTT

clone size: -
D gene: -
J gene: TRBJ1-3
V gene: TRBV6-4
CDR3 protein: CASSTGGRVSGNTIYF
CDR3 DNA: TGTGCCAGCAGTACGGGGGGGAGGGTGAGCGGAAACACCATATATTTT

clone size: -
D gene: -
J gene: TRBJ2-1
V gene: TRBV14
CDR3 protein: CASSQENFISSYNEQFF
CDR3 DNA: TGTGCCAGCAGCCAAGAAAACTTCATAAGCTCCTACAATGAGCAGTTCTTC

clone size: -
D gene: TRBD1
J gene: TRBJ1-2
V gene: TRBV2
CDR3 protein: CASSVDGQENYGYTF
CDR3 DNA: TGTGCCAGCAGTGTAGACGGACAGGAGAACTATGGCTACACCTTC

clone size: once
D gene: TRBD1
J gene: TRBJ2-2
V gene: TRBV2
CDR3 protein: CASGPGGQGAGELFF
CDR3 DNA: TGTGCCAGCGGACCTGGAGGACAGGGGGCCGGGGAGCTGTTTTTT

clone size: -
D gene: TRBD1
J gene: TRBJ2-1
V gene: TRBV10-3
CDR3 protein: CAISRTGDNYNEQFF
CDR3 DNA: TGTGCCATCAGCCGCACAGGGGACAACTACAATGAGCAGTTCTTC

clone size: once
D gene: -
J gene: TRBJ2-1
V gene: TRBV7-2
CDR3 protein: CASSLWNSPNFNEQFF
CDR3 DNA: TGTGCCAGCAGCTTATGGAATAGCCCAAATTTCAATGAGCAGTTCTTC

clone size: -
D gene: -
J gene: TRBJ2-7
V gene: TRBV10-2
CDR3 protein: CASRAGLASYEQYF
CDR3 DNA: TGCGCCAGCAGGGCAGGGCTAGCGTCCTACGAGCAGTACTTC

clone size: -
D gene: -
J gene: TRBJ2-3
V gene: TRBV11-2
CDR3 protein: CASSPYGLQTDTQYF
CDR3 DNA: TGTGCCAGCAGCCCGTACGGACTACAAACAGATACGCAGTATTTT

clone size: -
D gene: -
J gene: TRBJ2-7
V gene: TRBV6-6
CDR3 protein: CASSYREFYEQYF
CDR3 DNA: TGTGCCAGCAGTTACAGGGAGTTTTACGAGCAGTACTTC

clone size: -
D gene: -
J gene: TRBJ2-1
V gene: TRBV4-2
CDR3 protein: CASSHPRGGTETREQFF
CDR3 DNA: TGTGCCAGCAGCCACCCTAGAGGCGGGACCGAAACACGGGAGCAGTTCTTC

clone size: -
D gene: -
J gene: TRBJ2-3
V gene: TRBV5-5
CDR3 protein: CASTTRAVPDTQYF
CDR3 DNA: TGTGCCAGCACCACGAGGGCAGTGCCAGATACGCAGTATTTT

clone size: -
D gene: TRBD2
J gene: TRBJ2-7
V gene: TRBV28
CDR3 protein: CANTSPGTSRLEQYF
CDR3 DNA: TGTGCCAATACATCTCCCGGGACTAGCAGGTTAGAGCAGTACTTC

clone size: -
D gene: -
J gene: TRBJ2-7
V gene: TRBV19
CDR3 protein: CASSLHHYNEQYF
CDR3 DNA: TGTGCCAGTAGTCTCCACCACTATAACGAGCAGTACTTC

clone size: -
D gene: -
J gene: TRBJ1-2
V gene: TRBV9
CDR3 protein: CASSVGGGDYGYTF
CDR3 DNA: TGTGCCAGCAGCGTAGGCGGGGGGGACTATGGCTACACCTTC

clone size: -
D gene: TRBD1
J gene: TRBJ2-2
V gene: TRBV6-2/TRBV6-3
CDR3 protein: CASSYSRDRDTGELFF
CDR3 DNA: TGTGCCAGCAGTTACTCCCGGGACAGGGACACCGGGGAGCTGTTTTTT

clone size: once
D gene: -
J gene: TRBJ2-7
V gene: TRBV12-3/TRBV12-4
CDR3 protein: CASSLDYGEQYF
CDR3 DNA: TGTGCCAGCAGTTTAGACTACGGCGAGCAGTACTTC

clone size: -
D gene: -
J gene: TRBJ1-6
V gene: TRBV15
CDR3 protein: CATSRGQPGDSPLHF
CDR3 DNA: TGTGCCACCAGCAGAGGACAGCCGGGGGATTCACCCCTCCACTTT

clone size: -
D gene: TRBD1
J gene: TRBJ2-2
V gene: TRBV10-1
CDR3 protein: CASSEYWDSQTGELFF
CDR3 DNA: TGCGCCAGCAGTGAATACTGGGACAGTCAGACCGGGGAGCTGTTTTTT

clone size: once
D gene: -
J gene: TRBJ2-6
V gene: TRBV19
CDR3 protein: CASSISLVLFSGANVLTF
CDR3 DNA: TGTGCCAGTAGTATAAGTCTAGTGTTGTTCTCTGGGGCCAACGTCCTGACTTTC

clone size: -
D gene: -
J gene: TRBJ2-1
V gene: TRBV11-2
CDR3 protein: CASSFKASVYNEQFF
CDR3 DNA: TGTGCCAGCAGCTTTAAGGCTAGCGTTTACAATGAGCAGTTCTTC

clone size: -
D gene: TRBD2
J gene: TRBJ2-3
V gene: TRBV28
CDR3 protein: CAIRLAGGQDTQYF
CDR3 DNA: TGTGCCATCAGACTAGCGGGAGGGCAAGATACGCAGTATTTT

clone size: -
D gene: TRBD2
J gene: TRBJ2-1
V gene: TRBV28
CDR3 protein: CASSLTLAGGNEQFF
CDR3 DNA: TGTGCCAGCAGTTTAACACTAGCGGGGGGCAATGAGCAGTTCTTC

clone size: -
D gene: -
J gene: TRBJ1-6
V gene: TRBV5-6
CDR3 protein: CASSLEGDPSSYNSPLHF
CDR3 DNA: TGTGCCAGCAGCTTGGAGGGGGACCCAAGCTCCTATAATTCACCCCTCCACTTT

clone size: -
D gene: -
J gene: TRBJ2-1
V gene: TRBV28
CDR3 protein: CASRQGDEGGNEQFF
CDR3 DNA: TGTGCCAGCAGGCAGGGGGATGAGGGGGGCAATGAGCAGTTCTTC

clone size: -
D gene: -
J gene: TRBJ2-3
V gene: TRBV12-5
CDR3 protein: CASGLVLAGSTDTQYF
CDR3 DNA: TGTGCTAGTGGTTTGGTCCTCGCGGGAAGCACAGATACGCAGTATTTT

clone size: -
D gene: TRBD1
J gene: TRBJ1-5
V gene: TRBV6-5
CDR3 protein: CASTTLDRGRPQHF
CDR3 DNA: TGTGCCAGCACTACCTTGGACAGGGGTCGGCCCCAGCATTTT

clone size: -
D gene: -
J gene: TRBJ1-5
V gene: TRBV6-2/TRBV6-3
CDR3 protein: CASSYGSRGNNQPQHF
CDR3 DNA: TGTGCCAGCAGTTACGGTTCCAGGGGCAACAATCAGCCCCAGCATTTT

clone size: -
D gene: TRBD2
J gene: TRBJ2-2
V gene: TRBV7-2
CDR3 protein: CASSSLAGGPRANTGELFF
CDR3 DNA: TGTGCCAGCAGCTCACTAGCGGGAGGGCCGCGTGCGAACACCGGGGAGCTGTTTTTT

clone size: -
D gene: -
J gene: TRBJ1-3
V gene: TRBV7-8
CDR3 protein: CASNGGTVADTIYF
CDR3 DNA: TGTGCCAGCAATGGGGGGACCGTCGCCGACACCATATATTTT

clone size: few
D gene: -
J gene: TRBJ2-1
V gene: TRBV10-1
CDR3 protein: CATTDWNNEQFF
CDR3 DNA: TGCGCCACTACGGACTGGAACAATGAGCAGTTCTTC

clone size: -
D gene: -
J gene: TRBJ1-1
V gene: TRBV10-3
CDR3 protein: CAIMGREEGRSEAFF
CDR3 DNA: TGTGCCATCATGGGGAGGGAGGAAGGTCGATCTGAAGCTTTCTTT

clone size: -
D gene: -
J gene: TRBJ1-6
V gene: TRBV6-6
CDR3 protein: CASRDPSGYNSPLHF
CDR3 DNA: TGTGCCAGCAGAGACCCTTCAGGGTATAATTCACCCCTCCACTTT

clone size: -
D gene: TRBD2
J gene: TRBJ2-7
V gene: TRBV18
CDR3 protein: CASSPTLREGHEQYF
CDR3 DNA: TGTGCCAGCTCCCCTACCTTGAGGGAGGGCCACGAGCAGTACTTC

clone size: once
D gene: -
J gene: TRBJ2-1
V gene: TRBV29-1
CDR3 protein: CSVEDRSSYNEQFF
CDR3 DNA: TGCAGCGTTGAGGACAGATCTTCCTACAATGAGCAGTTCTTC

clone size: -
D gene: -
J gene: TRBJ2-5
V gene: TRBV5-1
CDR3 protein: CASSWSPSETQYF
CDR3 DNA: TGCGCCAGCAGTTGGAGCCCTTCAGAGACCCAGTACTTC

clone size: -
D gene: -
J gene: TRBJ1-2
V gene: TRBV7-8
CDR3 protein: CASSLSSRGVWGYTF
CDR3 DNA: TGTGCCAGCAGCTTATCTTCGCGGGGTGTATGGGGCTACACCTTC

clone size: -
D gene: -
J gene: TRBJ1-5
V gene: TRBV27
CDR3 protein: CASSLGGPIQPQHF
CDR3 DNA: TGTGCCAGCAGTTTAGGGGGCCCCATTCAGCCCCAGCATTTT

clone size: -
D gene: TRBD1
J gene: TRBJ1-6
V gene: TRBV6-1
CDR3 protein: CASSEATGESPLHF
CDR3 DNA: TGTGCCAGCAGTGAAGCGACAGGGGAATCACCCCTCCACTTT

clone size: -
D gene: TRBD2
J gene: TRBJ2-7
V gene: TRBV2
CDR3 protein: CASSGLAGEVQYF
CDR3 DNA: TGTGCCAGCAGCGGACTAGCGGGAGAAGTGCAGTACTTC

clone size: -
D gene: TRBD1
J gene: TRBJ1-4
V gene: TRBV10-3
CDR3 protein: CAIRPGQEGKDEKLFF
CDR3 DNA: TGTGCCATCAGACCGGGACAGGAAGGGAAGGATGAAAAACTGTTTTTT

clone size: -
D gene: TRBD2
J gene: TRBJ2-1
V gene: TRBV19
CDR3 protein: CASSSRTSGRWGEQFF
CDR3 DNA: TGTGCCAGTAGTTCCCGGACTAGCGGGAGGTGGGGTGAGCAGTTCTTC

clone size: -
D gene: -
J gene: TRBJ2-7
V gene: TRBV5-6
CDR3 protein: CASSMRQRFSYEQYF
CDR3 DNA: TGTGCCAGCAGCATGAGACAGAGGTTCTCCTACGAGCAGTACTTC

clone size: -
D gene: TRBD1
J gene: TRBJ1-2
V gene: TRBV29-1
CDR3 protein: CSAESGTGGLGTF
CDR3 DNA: TGCAGCGCTGAATCCGGGACAGGGGGTTTAGGGACCTTC

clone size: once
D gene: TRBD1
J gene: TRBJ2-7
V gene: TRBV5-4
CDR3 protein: CASSSTGASYEQYF
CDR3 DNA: TGTGCCAGCAGCTCTACAGGGGCCTCCTACGAGCAGTACTTC

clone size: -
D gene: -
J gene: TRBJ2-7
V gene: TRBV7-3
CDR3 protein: CASSLDVGPYEQYF
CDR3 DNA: TGTGCCAGCAGCTTAGATGTGGGCCCCTACGAGCAGTACTTC